This TCR beta chain was captured by sequencing in a study of CD8+ T cells in alopecia areata. The CDR3 runs to 13 residues. Per germline, CDR1 ENHRY and CDR2 SYGVKD. J gave up 4 bases and V 6 bases, and 5 bases lay outside the gene matches. A word on this clone: Its antigen is unidentified.

As the sequencing template, cDNA was produced by extracting RNA and reverse transcribing it. The assay was immunoSEQ multiplex PCR, and TCRdb's table has in-frame clones only and misses some. This table has about 200,000 clones, 60% appearing once. Study findings and constraints: During tofacitinib treatment, many expanded lesional clones remained in scalp and blood. Lesional scalp, notably in alopecia totalis/universalis, had clonality above that of normal scalp. Mice showed clearer TCR sharing than patients did, a gap that was possibly HLA-related.

Treatment given: oral pan-JAK inhibitor, 5-10 mg twice daily. Peripheral blood samples and lesional scalp punch biopsies were obtained from alopecia areata patients. This receptor was taken from a human donor with alopecia areata. The material was CD4+ T cells sorted from blood, obtained at week 24, from a patient treated with tofacitinib. The rearrangement joins TRBV10-3 to TRBJ1-2; 7 bases are shared with TRBD1. This CDR3 is CAIRTGQLYGYTF. The CDR3 DNA reads TGTGCCATCAGGACGGGACAGCTCTATGGCTACACCTTC.